The T cell receptor (beta chain) described here comes from a study of beta chain features in type 1 diabetes. Study findings and constraints: PCR might preferentially amplify shorter templates, equally in patients and controls.

This clone was detected a few times. Antigen unknown. CDR3 length: 17 amino acids. Per the germline V gene, CDR1 is MNHEY and CDR2 is SMNVEV (reference sequence). V lost 3 bases and J lost 4, with 16 bases in between. Each population that was sorted was more than 95% pure. The entirety of the isolated RNA underwent reverse transcription, so expressed TCRB transcripts were sequenced. The assay was immunoSEQ multiplex PCR, and TCRdb's table has in-frame clones only and misses some. The sample includes about 140,000 clones, about a tenth of them seen just once. This TCR derives from a woman in her thirties or forties in good health. This chain connects TRBV27 to TRBJ1-6; unclear D gene. Sequenced sample: central memory CD4+ T cells from blood. The CDR3 protein is CASSFSSLGGYNSPLHF. DNA for the CDR3: TGTGCCAGCAGTTTCTCCTCTTTGGGAGGGTATAATTCACCCCTCCACTTT.